The present T cell receptor (beta chain) was sequenced within a study of blood T cell repertoires in COVID-19. Study information: Resolution of symptoms, clearance, or two negative PCRs was present in recovered Cohort 3 donors.

V was clipped by 6 bases and J by 3 bases, with 9 bases between them. CDR3 length: 13 residues. Residents of over 20 US areas, aged about 18 to 95 years, made up the participants. Assignment of participants to cohorts was predicated upon participant-reported clinical history. TCRdb's table, derived via immunoSEQ multiplex PCR, lists solely in-frame clones and lacks some. Of under 200,000 clones in the sample, around 87% are singletons; the top ten hold 20% to 25%. Specimen: PBMCs or T cells enriched from blood (not recorded which). The chain uses TRBV12-3 or TRBV12-4 and TRBJ2-1; D unclear. The receptor's source is a woman aged 40 to 50 in a cohort exposed to, infected with or recovered from COVID-19 (not recorded which). CDR3 nucleotides: TGTGCCAGCAGCCCTGAGGACTACAATGAGCAGTTCTTC. It specifies CASSPEDYNEQFF.